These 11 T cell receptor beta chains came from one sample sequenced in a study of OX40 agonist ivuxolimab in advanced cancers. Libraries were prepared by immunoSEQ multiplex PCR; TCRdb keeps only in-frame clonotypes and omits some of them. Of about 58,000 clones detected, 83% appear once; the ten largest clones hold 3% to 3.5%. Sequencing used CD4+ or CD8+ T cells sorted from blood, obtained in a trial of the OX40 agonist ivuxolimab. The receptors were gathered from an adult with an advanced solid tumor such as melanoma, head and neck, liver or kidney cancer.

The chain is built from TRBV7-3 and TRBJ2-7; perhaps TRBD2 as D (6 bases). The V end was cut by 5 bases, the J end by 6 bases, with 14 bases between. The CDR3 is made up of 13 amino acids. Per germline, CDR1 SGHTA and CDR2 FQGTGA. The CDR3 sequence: CASSVNSGGEQYF. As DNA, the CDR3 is TGTGCCAGCAGCGTCAATAGCGGAGGCGAGCAGTACTTC. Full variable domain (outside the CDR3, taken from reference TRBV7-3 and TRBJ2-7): GAGVSQTPSNKVTEKGKYVELRCDPISGHTALYWYRQSLGQGPEFLIYFQGTGAADDSGLPNDRFFAVRPEGSVSTLKIQRTERGDSAVYLCASSVNSGGEQYFGPGTRLTVT.

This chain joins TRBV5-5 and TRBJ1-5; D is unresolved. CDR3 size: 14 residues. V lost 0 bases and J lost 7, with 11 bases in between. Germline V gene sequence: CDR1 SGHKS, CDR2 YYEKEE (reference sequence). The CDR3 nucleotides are TGTGCCAGCAGCTTGGGGCAGGAAAACCAGCCCCAGCATTTT. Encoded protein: CASSLGQENQPQHF.

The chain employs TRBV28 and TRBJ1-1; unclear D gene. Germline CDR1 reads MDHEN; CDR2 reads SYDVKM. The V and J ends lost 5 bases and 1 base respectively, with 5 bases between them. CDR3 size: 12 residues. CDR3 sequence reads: CASSASNTEAFF. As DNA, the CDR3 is TGTGCCAGCAGTGCCTCGAACACTGAAGCTTTCTTT.

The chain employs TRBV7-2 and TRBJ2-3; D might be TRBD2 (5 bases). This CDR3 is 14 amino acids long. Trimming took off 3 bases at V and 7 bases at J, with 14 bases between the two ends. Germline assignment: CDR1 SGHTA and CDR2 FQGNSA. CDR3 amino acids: CASSFIGGTYTQYF. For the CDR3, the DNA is TGTGCCAGCAGCTTTATCGGAGGTACATATACGCAGTATTTT.

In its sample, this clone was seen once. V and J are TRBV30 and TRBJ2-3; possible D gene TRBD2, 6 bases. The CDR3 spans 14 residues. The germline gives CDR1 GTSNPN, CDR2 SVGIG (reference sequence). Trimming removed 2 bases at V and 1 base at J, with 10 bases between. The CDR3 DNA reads TGTGCCTGGAGTAAGTTAGCGGGCACAGATACGCAGTATTTT. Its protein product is CAWSKLAGTDTQYF.

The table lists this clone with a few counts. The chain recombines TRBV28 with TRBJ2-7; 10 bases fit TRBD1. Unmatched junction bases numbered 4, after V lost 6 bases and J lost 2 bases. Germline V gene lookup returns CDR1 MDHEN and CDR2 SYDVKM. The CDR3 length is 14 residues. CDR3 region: CASRRQGAAYEQYF. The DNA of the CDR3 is TGTGCCAGCAGGAGACAGGGGGCAGCCTACGAGCAGTACTTC.

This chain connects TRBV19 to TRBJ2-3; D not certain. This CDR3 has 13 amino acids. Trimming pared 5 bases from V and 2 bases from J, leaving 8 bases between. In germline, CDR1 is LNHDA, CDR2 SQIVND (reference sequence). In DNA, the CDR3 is TGTGCCAGTAGTCAAATCGCCACAGATACGCAGTATTTT. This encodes CASSQIATDTQYF.

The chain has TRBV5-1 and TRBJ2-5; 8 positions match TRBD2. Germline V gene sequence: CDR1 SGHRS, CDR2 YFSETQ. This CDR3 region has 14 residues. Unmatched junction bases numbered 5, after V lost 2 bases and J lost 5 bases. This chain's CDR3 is CASSFSGLGETQYF. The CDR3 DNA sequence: TGCGCCAGCAGCTTCTCGGGACTAGGGGAGACCCAGTACTTC.

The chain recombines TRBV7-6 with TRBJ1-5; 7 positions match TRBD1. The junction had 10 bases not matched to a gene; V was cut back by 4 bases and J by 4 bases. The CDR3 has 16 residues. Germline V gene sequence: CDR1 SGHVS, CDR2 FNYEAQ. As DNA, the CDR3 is TGTGCCAGCAGCTCCTTTGGGACAGACAAAAATCAGCCCCAGCATTTT. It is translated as CASSSFGTDKNQPQHF.

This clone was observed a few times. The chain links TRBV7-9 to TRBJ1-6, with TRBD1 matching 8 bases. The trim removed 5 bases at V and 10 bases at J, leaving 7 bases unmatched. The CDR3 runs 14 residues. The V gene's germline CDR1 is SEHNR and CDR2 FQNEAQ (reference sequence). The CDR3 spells CASSQDRAGSPLHF. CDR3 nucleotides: TGTGCCAGCAGCCAGGACAGGGCTGGATCACCCCTCCACTTT. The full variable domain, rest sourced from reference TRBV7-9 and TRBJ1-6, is DTGVSQNPRHKITKRGQNVTFRCDPISEHNRLYWYRQTLGQGPEFLTYFQNEAQLEKSRLLSDRFSAERPKGSFSTLEIQRTEQGDSAMYLCASSQDRAGSPLHFGNGTRLTVT.

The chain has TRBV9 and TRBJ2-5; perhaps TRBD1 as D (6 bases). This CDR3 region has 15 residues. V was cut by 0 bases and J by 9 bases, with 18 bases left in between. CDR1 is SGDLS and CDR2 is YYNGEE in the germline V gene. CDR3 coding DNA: TGTGCCAGCAGCGTAGAGTCGGTCAGGGGTTCGGCCCAGTACTTC. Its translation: CASSVESVRGSAQYF.